This T cell receptor beta chain was sequenced for a study of blood T cell repertoires in COVID-19. Germline V gene sequence: CDR1 SGHAT, CDR2 FQNNGV. This CDR3 region has 15 residues. V was cut by 5 bases and J by 2 bases, with 14 bases left in between. The table came from immunoSEQ multiplex PCR; TCRdb's copy has only in-frame clones and leaves some out. Here the sample spans about 120,000 clones, about four fifths being singletons. Sequenced material: peripheral blood. The TCR was taken from a woman aged 60-70 years with acute or convalescent COVID-19. The chain employs TRBV11-2 and TRBJ2-3, with a tentative D call TRBD2 (7 bases). The CDR3 loop is CASSPRGADTDTQYF. In nucleotides, the CDR3 is TGTGCCAGCAGCCCCCGGGGGGCGGACACAGATACGCAGTATTTT.